This entry features one T cell receptor (beta chain) sequence. Treatment given: around 19 received Ad26.COV2.S at low or high dose, single or two shots; roughly 5 received placebo; per-sample allocation not given. After the first vaccine or placebo injection, samples were drawn on day 63. An Ad26 vector carrying the Wuhan-strain SARS-CoV-2 spike served as the vaccine. Repertoires were generated with immunoSEQ multiplex PCR, while TCRdb's copy carries only in-frame clones and drops some. The sample has about 350,000 clones, about 85% seen once. Germline values: CDR1 SEHNR, CDR2 FQNEAQ (reference sequence). Trimming took off 4 bases at V and 8 bases at J, with 15 bases between the two ends. The CDR3 covers 14 residues. These data are taken from a study of Ad26.COV2.S vaccination and SARS-CoV-2 variants.

The chain employs TRBV7-9 and TRBJ2-1, with a tentative D call TRBD2 (5 bases). The source material was peripheral blood, sampled in a trial of Ad26.COV2.S vaccine versus placebo. This receptor was identified in a person between 18 and 60 years old who received the Ad26.COV2.S COVID-19 vaccine or a placebo. The CDR3, as DNA: TGTGCCAGCAGCTCCAACTACGAGCGGCATGAGCAGTTCTTC. Translation gives CASSSNYERHEQFF. The full variable domain, in which reference TRBV7-9 and TRBJ2-1 provide the parts outside the CDR3, is DTGVSQNPRHKITKRGQNVTFRCDPISEHNRLYWYRQTLGQGPEFLTYFQNEAQLEKSRLLSDRFSAERPKGSFSTLEIQRTEQGDSAMYLCASSSNYERHEQFFGPGTRLTVL.